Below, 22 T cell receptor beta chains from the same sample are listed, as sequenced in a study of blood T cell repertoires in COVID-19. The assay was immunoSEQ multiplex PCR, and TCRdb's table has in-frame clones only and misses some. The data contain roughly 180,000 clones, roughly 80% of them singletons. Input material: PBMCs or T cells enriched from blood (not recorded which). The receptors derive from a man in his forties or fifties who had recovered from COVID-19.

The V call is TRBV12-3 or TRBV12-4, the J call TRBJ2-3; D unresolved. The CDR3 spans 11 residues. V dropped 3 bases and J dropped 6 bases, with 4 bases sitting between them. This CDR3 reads CASSLRDTQYF. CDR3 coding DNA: TGTGCCAGCAGTTTGAGGGATACGCAGTATTTT.

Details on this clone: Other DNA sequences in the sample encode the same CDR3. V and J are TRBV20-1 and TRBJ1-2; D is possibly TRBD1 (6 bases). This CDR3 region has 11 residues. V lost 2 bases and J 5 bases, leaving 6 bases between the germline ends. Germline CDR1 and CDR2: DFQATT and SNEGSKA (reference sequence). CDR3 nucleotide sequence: TGCAGTGCTAGAACAGGGTATGGCTACACCTTC. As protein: CSARTGYGYTF.

The CDR3 here is CASSALAGATSYEQYV. The DNA of the CDR3 is TGTGCCAGCAGCGCGCTAGCGGGAGCGACGTCCTACGAGCAGTACGTC. V usage is TRBV7-3 and J usage is TRBJ2-7, with 10 bases that match TRBD2. CDR1 SGHTA and CDR2 FQGTGA come from the germline V gene. Trimming at V came to 5 bases and at J to 1 base, leaving 8 bases not matched to a gene. The CDR3 is made up of 16 amino acids.

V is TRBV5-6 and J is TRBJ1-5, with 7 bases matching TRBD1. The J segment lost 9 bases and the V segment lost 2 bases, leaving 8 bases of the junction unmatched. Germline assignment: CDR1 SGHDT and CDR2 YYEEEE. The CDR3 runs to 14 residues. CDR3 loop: CASSFGTAVRPQHF. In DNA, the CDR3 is TGTGCCAGCAGCTTTGGGACAGCCGTCCGGCCCCAGCATTTT.

CDR3 in amino acids: CASSLTTQETQYF. The DNA of the CDR3 is TGTGCCAGCAGCTTAACCACTCAAGAGACCCAGTACTTC. The chain carries TRBV7-2 and TRBJ2-5; D ambiguous. This CDR3 spans 13 amino acids. The V gene's germline CDR1 is SGHTA and CDR2 FQGNSA. V was clipped by 2 bases and J by 2 bases, with 6 bases between them.

CDR3: CASSGGGEREQYF. The CDR3 nucleotides read TGTGCCAGTTCGGGGGGTGGCGAGAGAGAGCAGTACTTC. This sequence joins TRBV28 and TRBJ2-7, with 7 positions matching TRBD2. The CDR3 has 13 residues. CDR1 MDHEN and CDR2 SYDVKM come from the germline V gene. Germline trimming cut 9 bases from V and 7 bases from J; bases unmatched to any gene: 12.

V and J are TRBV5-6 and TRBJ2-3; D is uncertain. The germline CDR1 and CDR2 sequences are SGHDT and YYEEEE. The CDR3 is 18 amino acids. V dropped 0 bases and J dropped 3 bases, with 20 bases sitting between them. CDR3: CASSLDSRRGTETDTQYF. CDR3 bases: TGTGCCAGCAGCTTGGATAGCCGGAGAGGCACGGAGACAGATACGCAGTATTTT.

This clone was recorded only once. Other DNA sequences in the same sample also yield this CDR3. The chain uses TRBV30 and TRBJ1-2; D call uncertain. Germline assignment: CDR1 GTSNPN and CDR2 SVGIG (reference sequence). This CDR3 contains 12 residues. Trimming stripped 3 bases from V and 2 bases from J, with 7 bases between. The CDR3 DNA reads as TGTGCCTGGAGCACGGGAAACTATGGCTACACCTTC. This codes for CAWSTGNYGYTF. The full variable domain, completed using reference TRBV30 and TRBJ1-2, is SQTIHQWPATLVQPVGSPLSLECTVEGTSNPNLYWYRQAAGRGLQLLFYSVGIGQISSEVPQNLSASRPQDRQFILSSKKLLLSDSGFYLCAWSTGNYGYTFGSGTRLTVV.

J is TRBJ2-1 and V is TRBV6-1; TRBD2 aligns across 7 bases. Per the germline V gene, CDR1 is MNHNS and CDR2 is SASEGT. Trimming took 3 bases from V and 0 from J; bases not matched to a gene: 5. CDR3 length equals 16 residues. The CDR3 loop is CASSDAGTTSYNEQFF. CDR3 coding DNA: TGTGCCAGCAGTGACGCCGGGACTACCTCCTACAATGAGCAGTTCTTC.

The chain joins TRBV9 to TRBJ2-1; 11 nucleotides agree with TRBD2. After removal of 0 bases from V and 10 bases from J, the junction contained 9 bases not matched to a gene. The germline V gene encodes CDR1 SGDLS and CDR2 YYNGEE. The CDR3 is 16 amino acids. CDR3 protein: CASSVEGTSGSREQFF. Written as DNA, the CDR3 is TGTGCCAGCAGCGTAGAGGGGACTAGCGGATCTAGGGAGCAGTTCTTC.

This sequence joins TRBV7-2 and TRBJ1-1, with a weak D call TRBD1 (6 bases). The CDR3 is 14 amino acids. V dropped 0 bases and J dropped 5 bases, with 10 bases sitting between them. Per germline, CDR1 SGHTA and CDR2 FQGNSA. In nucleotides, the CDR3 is TGTGCCAGCAGCTTAGCGAAGGGGGTTACTGAAGCTTTCTTT. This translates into CASSLAKGVTEAFF. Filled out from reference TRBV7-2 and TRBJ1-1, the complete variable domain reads GAGVSQSPSNKVTEKGKDVELRCDPISGHTALYWYRQSLGQGLEFLIYFQGNSAPDKSGLPSDRFSAERTGGSVSTLTIQRTQQEDSAVYLCASSLAKGVTEAFFGQGTRLTVV.

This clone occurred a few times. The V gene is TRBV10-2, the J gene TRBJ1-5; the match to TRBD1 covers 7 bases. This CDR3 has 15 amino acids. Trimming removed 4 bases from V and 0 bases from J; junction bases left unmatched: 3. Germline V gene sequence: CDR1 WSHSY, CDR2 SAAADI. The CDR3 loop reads CASSVGTVSNQPQHF. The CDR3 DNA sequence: TGCGCCAGCAGTGTCGGGACAGTTAGCAATCAGCCCCAGCATTTT.

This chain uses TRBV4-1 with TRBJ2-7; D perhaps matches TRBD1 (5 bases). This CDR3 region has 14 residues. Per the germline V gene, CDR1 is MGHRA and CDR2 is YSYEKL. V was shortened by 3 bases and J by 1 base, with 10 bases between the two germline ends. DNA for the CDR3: TGCGCCAGCAGCCACCCCACAGGTTCCTACGAGCAGTACTTC. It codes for CASSHPTGSYEQYF.

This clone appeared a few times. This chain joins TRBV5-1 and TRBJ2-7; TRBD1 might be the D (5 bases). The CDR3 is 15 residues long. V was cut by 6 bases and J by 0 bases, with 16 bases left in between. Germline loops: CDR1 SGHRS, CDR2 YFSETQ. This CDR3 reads CASNTGELSSYEQYF. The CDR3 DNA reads TGCGCCAGCAATACAGGCGAACTAAGCTCCTACGAGCAGTACTTC.

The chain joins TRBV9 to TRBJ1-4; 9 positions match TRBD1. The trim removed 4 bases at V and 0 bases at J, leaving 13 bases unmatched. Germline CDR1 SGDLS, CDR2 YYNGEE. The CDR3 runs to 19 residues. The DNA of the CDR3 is TGTGCCAGCAGCCCCCAGGGACAGGGATATAGTGCAACTAATGAAAAACTGTTTTTT. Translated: CASSPQGQGYSATNEKLFF.

CDR3 sequence (DNA): TGTGCCACCAGTGACGCGGGACAGAGCAATGAGCAGTTCTTC. Its protein product is CATSDAGQSNEQFF. The chain combines TRBV24-1 with TRBJ2-1; maybe TRBD1 (7 bases). The CDR3 totals 14 residues. V gave up 4 bases and J gave up 6 bases, with 12 bases separating them. From germline, CDR1 is KGHDR and CDR2 SFDVKD.

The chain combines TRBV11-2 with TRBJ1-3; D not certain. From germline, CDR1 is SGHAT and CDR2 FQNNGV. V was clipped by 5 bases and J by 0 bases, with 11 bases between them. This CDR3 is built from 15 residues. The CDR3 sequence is CASSRVAFSGNTIYF. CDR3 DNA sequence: TGTGCCAGCAGCCGAGTCGCTTTCTCTGGAAACACCATATATTTT.

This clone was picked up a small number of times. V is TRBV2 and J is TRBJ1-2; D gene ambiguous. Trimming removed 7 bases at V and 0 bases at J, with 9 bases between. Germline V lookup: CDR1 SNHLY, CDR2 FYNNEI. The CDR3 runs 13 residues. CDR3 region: CASTPTPNYGYTF. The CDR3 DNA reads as TGTGCCAGCACCCCGACACCTAACTATGGCTACACCTTC.

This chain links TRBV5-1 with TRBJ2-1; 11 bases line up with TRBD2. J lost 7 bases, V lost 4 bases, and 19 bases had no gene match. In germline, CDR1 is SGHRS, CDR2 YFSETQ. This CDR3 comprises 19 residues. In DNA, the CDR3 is TGCGCCAGCAGCCCTTCCCTCCAAGATAGCGGGAGGGCCAGGAATGAGCAGTTCTTC. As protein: CASSPSLQDSGRARNEQFF.

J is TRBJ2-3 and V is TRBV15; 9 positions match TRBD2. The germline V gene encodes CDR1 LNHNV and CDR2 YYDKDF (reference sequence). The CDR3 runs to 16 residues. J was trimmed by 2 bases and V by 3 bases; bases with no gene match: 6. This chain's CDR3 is CATSRRLAGFTDTQYF. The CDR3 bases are TGTGCCACCAGCAGGCGGCTAGCGGGGTTCACAGATACGCAGTATTTT. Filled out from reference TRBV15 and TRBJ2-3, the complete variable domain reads DAMVIQNPRYQVTQFGKPVTLSCSQTLNHNVMYWYQQKSSQAPKLLFHYYDKDFNNEADTPDNFQSRRPNTSFCFLDIRSPGLGDTAMYLCATSRRLAGFTDTQYFGPGTRLTVL.

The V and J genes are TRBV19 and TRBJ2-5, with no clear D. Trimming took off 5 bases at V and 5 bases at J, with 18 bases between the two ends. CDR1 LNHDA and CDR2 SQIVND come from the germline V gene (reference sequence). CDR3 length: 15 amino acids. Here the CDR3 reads CASSPSSGPWETQYF. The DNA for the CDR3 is TGTGCCAGTAGTCCGTCCTCGGGTCCCTGGGAGACCCAGTACTTC.

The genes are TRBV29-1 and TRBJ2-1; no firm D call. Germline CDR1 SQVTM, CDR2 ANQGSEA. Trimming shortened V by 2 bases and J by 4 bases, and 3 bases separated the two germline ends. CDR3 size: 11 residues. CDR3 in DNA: TGCAGCGTTGAACAGTACAATGAGCAGTTCTTC. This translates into CSVEQYNEQFF.